Each of the 18 T cell receptor beta chains below was sequenced from the same sample in a study of cytotoxic CD8 clonotypes in ibrutinib-treated CLL. Clones were read by immunoSEQ multiplex PCR, and TCRdb kept only the in-frame ones, dropping some. The sample yields about 130,000 clones, about four fifths seen once. The sample consisted of PBMCs, taken after 12 months of ibrutinib treatment. The receptors were gathered from a human donor with chronic lymphocytic leukemia.

This rearrangement joins TRBV5-1 to TRBJ1-2, with 8 nucleotides matching TRBD1. Per germline, CDR1 SGHRS and CDR2 YFSETQ. The CDR3 runs 12 residues. After removal of 3 bases from V and 8 bases from J, the junction contained 3 bases not matched to a gene. The CDR3 coding sequence is TGCGCCAGCAGCTACGACAGGGGAGGCTACACCTTC. Its translation: CASSYDRGGYTF.

The chain has TRBV9 and TRBJ1-1; no definite D call. V was pared by 2 bases and J by 1 base, with 12 bases between. Germline loops: CDR1 SGDLS, CDR2 YYNGEE. This CDR3 is built from 15 residues. The CDR3 region has the DNA TGTGCCAGCAGCGTTAGTTCTCGGGCGAACACTGAAGCTTTCTTT. This encodes CASSVSSRANTEAFF.

The V gene is TRBV5-1, the J gene TRBJ2-1; 7 bases are shared with TRBD2. V was clipped by 6 bases and J by 7 bases; unmatched bases: 13. This CDR3 has 15 amino acids. Germline-derived CDR1 and CDR2 are SGHRS and YFSETQ. The CDR3 protein is CASTPYAGAGNEQFF. The CDR3 coding sequence is TGCGCCAGCACCCCCTACGCGGGAGCGGGGAATGAGCAGTTCTTC.

In its sample, this clone was seen a few times. Relative to the germline gene, one junction end is altered; a read error may explain this. The chain uses TRBV7-7 and TRBJ2-2, with TRBD1 identical over 12 bases. CDR3 length equals 14 residues. Germline-derived CDR1 and CDR2 are SSHAT and FNYEAQ (reference sequence). The CDR3 nucleotides read TGTGCTAGCAGGGGACAGGGGGCTGCCGGGGAGCTGTTTTTT. It yields the protein CASRGQGAAGELFF.

The chain joins TRBV7-2 to TRBJ1-5; D unresolved. V was cut by 2 bases and J by 4 bases, with 6 bases left in between. The CDR3 totals 13 residues. CDR1 and CDR2 from the germline V gene are SGHTA and FQGNSA. CDR3: CASSLSQNQPQHF. CDR3 bases: TGTGCCAGCAGCTTAAGTCAGAATCAGCCCCAGCATTTT.

This clone came up a few times. V usage is TRBV7-9 and J usage is TRBJ2-2; D call uncertain. V lost 2 bases and J lost 4, with 8 bases in between. Germline V gene data show CDR1 as SEHNR and CDR2 as FQNEAQ (reference sequence). CDR3 size: 14 residues. CDR3 in amino acids: CASSLSRPTGELFF. In DNA form, the CDR3 reads TGTGCCAGCAGCTTATCCCGGCCCACCGGGGAGCTGTTTTTT.

The chain is built from TRBV18 and TRBJ2-7; 8 nucleotides align to TRBD1. CDR1 is KGHSH and CDR2 is LQKENI in the germline V gene. With V trimmed by 3 bases and J by 2 bases, 3 bases remained unmatched. This CDR3 contains 14 residues. The CDR3: CASSPTGEAYEQYF. DNA of the CDR3: TGTGCCAGCTCACCGACAGGGGAAGCCTACGAGCAGTACTTC.

This rearrangement joins TRBV18 to TRBJ2-6; D is unresolved. This CDR3 is built from 17 residues. Trimming left V 1 base short and J 0 bases short, with 10 bases between. CDR1 is KGHSH and CDR2 is LQKENI in the germline V gene. CDR3 amino acids: CASSPLLSFSGANVLTF. The CDR3, as DNA: TGTGCCAGCTCACCACTCCTTTCCTTCTCTGGGGCCAACGTCCTGACTTTC.

The chain has TRBV4-3 and TRBJ2-7; TRBD1 might be the D (5 bases). V was shortened by 4 bases and J by 0 bases, with 13 bases between the two germline ends. The CDR3 is made up of 15 amino acids. CDR1 is LGHNA and CDR2 is YSLEER in the germline V gene. The CDR3 spells CASSPLLGASYEQYF. The DNA of the CDR3 is TGCGCCAGCAGCCCACTGTTAGGGGCCTCCTACGAGCAGTACTTC.

This chain joins TRBV2 and TRBJ2-5, with D possibly being TRBD2 (5 bases). V was cut by 4 bases and J by 3 bases, with 9 bases left in between. The CDR3 totals 13 residues. The germline gives CDR1 SNHLY, CDR2 FYNNEI. CDR3 sequence reads: CASSGQAEETQYF. CDR3 coding DNA: TGTGCCAGCAGTGGACAAGCGGAAGAGACCCAGTACTTC.

The chain employs TRBV6-1 and TRBJ2-3; no firm D call. This CDR3 has 14 residues. The germline V gene has CDR1 MNHNS and CDR2 SASEGT. With 5 bases removed from V and 1 base from J, the gap between germline ends came to 10 bases. The DNA of the CDR3 is TGTGCCAGCAGTTTTCAACGGGGCACAGATACGCAGTATTTT. This gives the protein CASSFQRGTDTQYF.

This clone was seen once. The chain has TRBV4-2 and TRBJ1-5; D remains ambiguous. The CDR3 covers 15 residues. V lost 2 bases and J 0 bases, leaving 8 bases between the germline ends. Germline V gene sequence: CDR1 LGHNA, CDR2 YNFKEQ. This chain's CDR3 is CASSQIAGSNQPQHF. In DNA, the CDR3 is TGTGCCAGCAGCCAAATCGCTGGTAGCAATCAGCCCCAGCATTTT.

This chain joins TRBV4-1 and TRBJ2-1; 11 bases are shared with TRBD2. From germline, CDR1 is MGHRA and CDR2 YSYEKL. This CDR3 has 18 amino acids. With V trimmed by 0 bases and J by 0 bases, 4 bases remained unmatched. DNA for the CDR3: TGCGCCAGCAGCCAAGACGCTAGCGGGAGGAGCTCCTACAATGAGCAGTTCTTC. It yields the protein CASSQDASGRSSYNEQFF.

This clone has a single count. The gene calls are TRBV19 and TRBJ2-7; 7 bases agree with TRBD1. V lost 6 bases, J lost 0 bases, and 5 bases stayed unmatched. CDR3 size: 14 residues. In germline, CDR1 is LNHDA, CDR2 SQIVND (reference sequence). For the CDR3, the DNA is TGTGCCAGTAGCCTACGGGACAGCTCCTACGAGCAGTACTTC. The encoded protein is CASSLRDSSYEQYF.

The chain couples TRBV9 to TRBJ2-3; 7 positions agree with TRBD1. Germline V lookup: CDR1 SGDLS, CDR2 YYNGEE. V lost 3 bases and J lost 0; bases outside the gene matches: 4. The CDR3 consists of 15 residues. The CDR3 reads CASSAGTASTDTQYF. The CDR3 DNA sequence: TGTGCCAGCAGCGCCGGGACAGCCAGCACAGATACGCAGTATTTT.

The rearrangement uses TRBV6-5 and TRBJ2-3; 7 bases fit TRBD1. CDR3 length: 15 amino acids. V shed 2 bases, J shed 5 bases, and the junction held 7 bases outside the gene matches. Germline assignment: CDR1 MNHEY and CDR2 SVGAGI. The CDR3 region has the DNA TGTGCCAGCAGTTACCGGACAGGTGGTGGAGATACGCAGTATTTT. The encoded protein is CASSYRTGGGDTQYF.

The chain couples TRBV28 to TRBJ2-7; TRBD2 aligns across 7 bases. Germline-derived CDR1 and CDR2 are MDHEN and SYDVKM. Trimming removed 3 bases from V and 2 bases from J; junction bases left unmatched: 10. This CDR3 has 16 residues. CDR3 region: CASSLLGGDYTYEQYF. CDR3 nucleotide sequence: TGTGCCAGCAGTTTGTTGGGCGGGGACTATACCTACGAGCAGTACTTC.

This sequence joins TRBV6-5 and TRBJ1-1, with D uncertain. V lost 5 bases to trimming and J lost 5 bases, with 18 bases between them. The CDR3 totals 15 residues. Germline V gene data show CDR1 as MNHEY and CDR2 as SVGAGI. CDR3 DNA: TGTGCCAGCAGTCCCTACCCCCCGGGGAAGACTGAAGCTTTCTTT. Protein: CASSPYPPGKTEAFF.